This record looks at one TCR beta chain sequence and its context. This clonotype was recorded many times. The target of this receptor is not known. No per-base quality is available; no much larger clone lies one base away. This record belongs to a study of Graves' ophthalmopathy and Graves' hyperthyroidism (dated by TCRdb to the late 2010s). Notes on the research overall: Peripheral blood samples were taken at the time of initial diagnosis, before any treatment was given. The study used TCR beta repertoire signatures to distinguish Graves' ophthalmopathy from Graves' hyperthyroidism and to predict progression to ophthalmopathy. In total, 135 blood samples were TCR-sequenced: fewer than 50 ophthalmopathy, under 80 hyperthyroidism and some 17 hyperthyroidism-to-ophthalmopathy patients. To explore V-J signatures distinguishing ophthalmopathy from hyperthyroidism, a discovery set of around 100 patients (fewer than 45 ophthalmopathy, 57 stable hyperthyroidism) was enrolled. The independent validation cohort included 18 to 20 hyperthyroidism patients plus 17 patients who later progressed from hyperthyroidism to ophthalmopathy. In over 5 hyperthyroidism patients, the T-cell repertoire of thyroid tissue was compared with the T-cell repertoire of blood. After sampling, hyperthyroidism patients received methimazole starting at 30 mg daily, and ophthalmopathy patients received high-dose intravenous methylprednisolone.

The full study reports these points: In cross-validation, the 13-signature model distinguished ophthalmopathy from stable hyperthyroidism with about 89% sensitivity and 81.08% specificity, while in the test set the corresponding values were about 79% and 69%. Sample size was not predetermined statistically, and investigators were not blinded to group allocation. Among expanded thyroid clonotypes with frequency above 0.001, most also showed up in blood, which suggests that blood repertoires may reflect the thyroid immune response. In validation, the model predicted ophthalmopathy progression with more than 70% sensitivity and roughly 72% specificity; some twelve predicted patients were CT-confirmed with GO in a median of approximately six months.

Patients with ophthalmopathy had moderately to severely active disease, with a Clinical Activity Score of 3 or more, a NOSPECS grade of 4 or more, and a disease duration of less than 3 months. Patients with other autoimmune diseases, uncontrolled infections, pregnancy or lactation were excluded from the study. Diagnosis relied on clinical symptoms, serum thyroxine, TRAb, thyroid ultrasound and orbital computed tomography. Ficoll-Paque density gradient centrifugation was used to isolate PBMCs from about 9 ml of fresh peripheral blood. Total RNA was extracted using Trizol reagent, and RNA quality was checked on an Agilent 2100 Bioanalyzer. For repertoire sequencing, TCR beta CDR3 regions were amplified from RNA transcripts. The first round of RT-PCR was done with HTBI primers and the Qiagen OneStep RT-PCR kit, and was followed by a second round of multiplex PCR, then size selection and purification. Sequencing of the libraries was carried out on an Illumina HiSeq2000 in paired-end mode with 100 bp reads. The original pipeline was this. SOAPnuke was used to process the reads, throwing out any read that had adapters, had uncalled bases, had a mean Phred below 15, or lacked an exact constant-primer or identifier match. High-quality paired reads were merged with COPE v1.2.5. Unique nucleotide sequences were defined as clonotypes and aligned to IMGT TRB V, D and J references using MiTCR v1.1. The analysis was limited to V-J combinations with a frequency above 0.0001, which together covered 98% to 99.2% of repertoires. For each V-J combination, a TCR clonal expansion and chaos score was defined as F50 clonal expansion divided by the chaos observed in the TCRdist matrix. Welch's t-statistics and random forest were used to narrow the features down to around 12 V-J combinations, which were then fed into a naive Bayes classifier. The Morisita-Horn index was used to measure how similar the thyroid and blood repertoires were. Using fastp at Q25 and MiXCR, TCRdb reprocessed the public reads and kept productive beta chains. Entries that share a CDR3 protein sequence are merged under the most common genes and DNA. These V and J calls originate from TCRdb's pipeline instead of the authors' own analysis. Within this sample are 340,000 or so distinct CDR3 sequences, with about a sixth of them counted one time only. 9% to 15% of the sample comes from the top ten.

Input material: peripheral blood. This TCR was sampled from an adult man with Graves' ophthalmopathy.

CDR3 reads: CASSLDGTLVAEAFF. The DNA sequence is as follows: TGCGCCAGCAGCTTAGACGGGACACTCGTCGCTGAAGCTTTCTTT. The sequence is built from TRBV5-1 and TRBJ1-1; tentative D gene TRBD1, with 6 bases matching. As encoded in the germline V gene, CDR1 is SGHRS while CDR2 is YFSETQ. Taken from cysteine to phenylalanine, the CDR3 has 15 residues. Left in the record is the CDR3 DNA by itself, 45 bases read in frame from the first base. V is reduced by 2 bases and J by 6 bases, leaving a spacing of 17 bases between them.